These 3 T cell receptor beta chains share one sample of origin, sequenced in a study of blood T cell repertoires in COVID-19. This table comes from immunoSEQ multiplex PCR, and its TCRdb copy is limited to in-frame clones, with some not included. The sample lists 73,000 or so clones; approximately 83% were seen once. Sample: peripheral blood. The receptors here all came from a woman aged 60-75 years with acute or convalescent COVID-19.

The chain has TRBV7-3 and TRBJ2-3; 9 bases align to TRBD2. CDR3 length: 15 amino acids. The V gene's germline CDR1 is SGHTA and CDR2 FQGTGA. V shed 5 bases and J 2 bases; nucleotides not matched to a gene: 5. DNA of the CDR3: TGTGCCAGCAGCGTAGCGGGGGCCCACACAGATACGCAGTATTTT. Translated, it gives CASSVAGAHTDTQYF. The complete variable domain, with remaining parts taken from reference TRBV7-3 and TRBJ2-3, reads GAGVSQTPSNKVTEKGKYVELRCDPISGHTALYWYRQSLGQGPEFLIYFQGTGAADDSGLPNDRFFAVRPEGSVSTLKIQRTERGDSAVYLCASSVAGAHTDTQYFGPGTRLTVL.

The chain uses TRBV5-6 and TRBJ2-2; possibly TRBD2 for D (7 bases). Germline V gene sequence: CDR1 SGHDT, CDR2 YYEEEE. Trimming took 7 bases from V and 2 from J, leaving 18 bases between them. The CDR3 is made up of 16 amino acids. This CDR3 is CASSGGPALNTGELFF. The CDR3 nucleotides read TGTGCCAGCTCGGGGGGCCCAGCCTTAAACACCGGGGAGCTGTTTTTT. Using reference TRBV5-6 and TRBJ2-2 for the parts outside the CDR3, the full variable domain is DAGVTQSPTHLIKTRGQQVTLRCSPKSGHDTVSWYQQALGQGPQFIFQYYEEEERQRGNFPDRFSGHQFPNYSSELNVNALLLGDSALYLCASSGGPALNTGELFFGEGSRLTVL.

The V gene is TRBV10-2, the J gene TRBJ2-7; 8 nucleotides align to TRBD1. Germline V gene sequence: CDR1 WSHSY, CDR2 SAAADI. This CDR3 comprises 17 residues. V dropped 5 bases and J dropped 3; count of bases not matched to a gene: 15. CDR3 nucleotides: TGCGCCAGCAGTTGGGGAGTGGACGGGACAGGCGTCTACGAGCAGTACTTC. Translating it yields CASSWGVDGTGVYEQYF.